The 5 T cell receptor beta chains listed next were all sequenced from one sample in a study of cytomegalovirus exposure and HLA in healthy donors. 13 Jbeta primers and 60 Vbeta primers were used for the PCR. Some clones are missing from TCRdb's copy, which holds only in-frame ones; the method was immunoSEQ multiplex PCR. The data hold about 120,000 clones, with 75% to 85% observed a single time. Sequenced sample: PBMCs. These receptor sequences come from a man aged 40-55 years in good health and CMV-seronegative.

This chain links TRBV9 with TRBJ1-1; a weak D match, TRBD1 (6 bases). Trimming removed 0 bases at V and 1 base at J, with 10 bases between. The CDR3 is 15 amino acids. The V gene's germline CDR1 is SGDLS and CDR2 YYNGEE. The CDR3 region has the DNA TGTGCCAGCAGCGTAGTGGGACATGCGAACACTGAAGCTTTCTTT. Residues: CASSVVGHANTEAFF.

The V gene is TRBV5-8, the J gene TRBJ2-7, with TRBD2 matching over 12 bases. Per germline, CDR1 SGHTS and CDR2 YDEGEE. This CDR3 is 15 amino acids long. V lost 5 bases, J lost 4 bases, and 7 bases stayed unmatched. CDR3 sequence (DNA): TGTGCCAGCAGGTCTAGCGGGGGGGCGACATACGAGCAGTACTTC. Amino acids: CASRSSGGATYEQYF. Combining the CDR3 with reference TRBV5-8 and TRBJ2-7 gives the whole variable domain EAGVTQSPTHLIKTRGQQATLRCSPISGHTSVYWYQQALGLGLQFLLWYDEGEERNRGNFPPRFSGRQFPNYSSELNVNALELEDSALYLCASRSSGGATYEQYFGPGTRLTVT.

J is TRBJ2-5 and V is TRBV29-1, with a tentative D call TRBD1 (5 bases). The J call may be wrong; the DNA end is better matched by TRBJ2-7. CDR3 length equals 12 residues. Looked up from germline, CDR1 is SQVTM and CDR2 is ANQGSEA. CDR3 amino acids: CSVLDTTYEQYF. Here the CDR3 DNA reads TGCAGCGTTCTGGACACTACCTACGAGCAGTACTTC.

The V and J genes are TRBV14 and TRBJ2-4; the D is unclear. Germline V gives CDR1 SGHDN, CDR2 FVKESK. The CDR3 contains 14 residues. Trimming took off 4 bases at V and 12 bases at J, with 19 bases between the two ends. The CDR3 DNA follows: TGTGCCAGCAGCCCCATCCACCCTACGGAGCGTCAGTACTTC. It specifies CASSPIHPTERQYF.

The rearrangement uses TRBV4-3 and TRBJ1-6; the match to TRBD1 covers 8 bases. The CDR3 spans 17 residues. With 4 bases clipped from V and 13 bases from J, the junction kept 18 bases outside the gene matches. Germline values: CDR1 LGHNA, CDR2 YSLEER. CDR3 protein: CASSPIWTGKTYEPLHF. Written as DNA, the CDR3 is TGCGCCAGCAGCCCAATATGGACAGGGAAGACCTATGAGCCCCTCCACTTT.